This T cell receptor (beta chain) was observed in a study of T cells after posttransplantation cyclophosphamide. Study results and caveats: Donor-recipient repertoire similarity was low at 1-2 months, rising over year one.

The related graft donor's blood sample was taken on the day of bone marrow donation. CDR1 and CDR2 from the germline V gene are SEHNR and FQNEAQ (reference sequence). V lost 1 base to trimming and J lost 5 bases, with 8 bases between them. This CDR3 region has 13 residues. In the case of this clone: The target antigen is unknown.

Sequenced by immunoSEQ multiplex PCR; TCRdb stores in-frame clones only, minus some. The top ten clones hold around 1.6% of a sample with over a thousand clones, 95% to 98% of them seen once. V usage is TRBV7-9 and J usage is TRBJ1-1; D might be TRBD1 (5 bases). This sequence originates from a woman between 55 and 75 years old in good health, CMV-negative, and a related stem cell transplant donor. The sequencing input was naive CD8+ T cells sorted from PBMCs. The CDR3 DNA reads as TGTGCCAGCAGCTTAGGCGGGGGGACTGAAGCTTTCTTT. Residues: CASSLGGGTEAFF.